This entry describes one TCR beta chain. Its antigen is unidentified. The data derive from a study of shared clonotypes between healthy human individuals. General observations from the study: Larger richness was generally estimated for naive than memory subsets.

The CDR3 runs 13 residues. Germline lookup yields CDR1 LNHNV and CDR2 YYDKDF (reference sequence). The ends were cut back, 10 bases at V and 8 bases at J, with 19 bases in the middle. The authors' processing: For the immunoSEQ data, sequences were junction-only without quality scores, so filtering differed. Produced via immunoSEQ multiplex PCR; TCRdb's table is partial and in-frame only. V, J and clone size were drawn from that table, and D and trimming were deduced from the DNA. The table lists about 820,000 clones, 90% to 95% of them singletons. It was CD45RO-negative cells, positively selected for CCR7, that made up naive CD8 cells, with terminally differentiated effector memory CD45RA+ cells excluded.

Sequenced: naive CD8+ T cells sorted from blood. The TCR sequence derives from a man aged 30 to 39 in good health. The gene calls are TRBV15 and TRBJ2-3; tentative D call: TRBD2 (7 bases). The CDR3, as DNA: TGTGCCAGCAGGGGAGGGGGAGAACTTACGCAGTATTTT. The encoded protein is CASRGGGELTQYF.